This TCR beta chain was captured by sequencing in a study of control samples from healthy donors and cancer patients. Libraries were prepared by immunoSEQ multiplex PCR; TCRdb keeps only in-frame clonotypes and omits some of them. The repertoire has 170,000 or so clones, approximately 92% of them found once; the top ten carry 2%. The CDR3 has 14 residues. Germline CDR1 reads SGHRS; CDR2 reads YFSETQ. V gave up 4 bases and J gave up 0 bases, with 11 bases separating them. Sequencing input: blood. The rearrangement links TRBV5-1 to TRBJ2-7; D gene uncertain. The source of this sequence is a woman between 35 and 50 years old in good health. For the CDR3, the DNA is TGCGCCAGCAGCCCCCTGGGCAGCTCCTACGAGCAGTACTTC. It codes for CASSPLGSSYEQYF.